This T cell receptor beta chain was recovered during a study of PD-1 blockade in classical Hodgkin lymphoma. Following autologous stem cell transplantation, relapse occurred in every patient, and exposure to brentuximab vedotin varied. With respect to this clone: Antigen unknown.

Germline-derived CDR1 and CDR2 are LGHNA and YNFKEQ. V gave up 0 bases and J gave up 0 bases, with 20 bases separating them. There are 20 residues in the CDR3. TCRdb's copy holds only in-frame clones and misses some; the assay was immunoSEQ multiplex PCR. The repertoire consists of about 54,000 clones, with approximately 90% occurring once and the leading ten covering less than 11%. Whole-study findings and limits: The baseline diversity of complete responders showed similarity to that of newly diagnosed patients.

This sequence was found in a human donor with classical Hodgkin lymphoma. Sequenced here: peripheral blood mononuclear cells (PBMCs), sampled before the second cycle of nivolumab. The V call is TRBV4-2, the J call TRBJ1-4, with D perhaps matching TRBD1 (6 bases). The CDR3 nucleotides read TGTGCCAGCAGCCAAGAATGGGGGCGTGGGGCCGCCGCAACTAATGAAAAACTGTTTTTT. As protein: CASSQEWGRGAAATNEKLFF.